The 3 T cell receptor beta chains given below trace back to one sample, sequenced in a study of cytomegalovirus exposure and HLA in healthy donors. The PCR had 60 Vbeta and 13 Jbeta primers. The method was immunoSEQ multiplex PCR; TCRdb's version includes in-frame clones alone and lacks a portion of them. Recorded here are around 36,000 clones; the top ten clones represent more than 3%. Sequenced: PBMCs. The receptor source for this set is a woman aged 30 to 39 in good health and CMV-seropositive.

V and J are TRBV19 and TRBJ1-5; D might be TRBD1 (5 bases). Germline assignment: CDR1 LNHDA and CDR2 SQIVND (reference sequence). The CDR3 has 15 residues. V lost 5 bases and J lost 4, with 15 bases in between. The CDR3 loop is CASSSGAGINQPQHF. The CDR3 nucleotides are TGTGCCAGTAGTTCTGGGGCAGGGATTAATCAGCCCCAGCATTTT.

The chain links TRBV2 to TRBJ2-2, with 8 bases lining up with TRBD1. The CDR3 covers 15 residues. The V gene end was trimmed by 6 bases and the J gene end by 5 bases; junction bases not matched to a gene: 8. The germline V gene has CDR1 SNHLY and CDR2 FYNNEI. In DNA form, the CDR3 reads TGTGCCAGCAGGCCGGACAGGGCTCTGACCGGGGAGCTGTTTTTT. Its protein product is CASRPDRALTGELFF.

The rearrangement links TRBV7-8 to TRBJ1-6; D is perhaps TRBD1 (5 bases). The germline V gene encodes CDR1 SGHVS and CDR2 FQNEAQ. This CDR3 region has 16 residues. V was trimmed by 1 base and J by 6 bases, leaving 13 bases between them. The CDR3, as DNA: TGTGCCAGCAGCTTAGTTTGGCAGGGCCCTAATTCACCCCTCCACTTT. It translates to CASSLVWQGPNSPLHF.